These 23 T cell receptor beta chains originate from one sample sequenced in a study of T cell responses to AZD1222 COVID-19 vaccine. TCRdb's table, derived via immunoSEQ multiplex PCR, lists solely in-frame clones and lacks some. The sample lists tens of thousands of clones; approximately 84% were seen once. The material sequenced was peripheral blood, taken on day 0 of AZD1222 vaccination. These TCRs come from an adult in good health.

J is TRBJ2-2 and V is TRBV28; 8 positions agree with TRBD2. This CDR3 region has 15 residues. After removal of 6 bases from V and 3 bases from J, the junction contained 6 bases not matched to a gene. Per the germline V gene, CDR1 is MDHEN and CDR2 is SYDVKM. For the CDR3, the DNA is TGTGCCAGCAGACGGGGGGGCCGGGACACCGGGGAGCTGTTTTTT. Its protein product is CASRRGGRDTGELFF.

Only one count was recorded for this clone. The rearrangement links TRBV7-2 to TRBJ1-5; D is perhaps TRBD1 (5 bases). Germline lookup yields CDR1 SGHTA and CDR2 FQGNSA. V gave up 2 bases and J gave up 3 bases, with 11 bases separating them. There are 15 residues in the CDR3. CDR3 DNA sequence: TGTGCCAGCAGCTTATATGACAGTCTCAATCAGCCCCAGCATTTT. Translated: CASSLYDSLNQPQHF.

V is TRBV3-1 (or the pseudogene TRBV3-2) and J is TRBJ1-2; D ambiguous. V lost 0 bases to trimming and J lost 6 bases, with 5 bases between them. Germline-derived CDR1 and CDR2 are LGHDT and YNNKEL (reference sequence). This CDR3 spans 12 amino acids. The CDR3 nucleotides are TGTGCCAGCAGCCAAGAAAACGATGGCTACACCTTC. It encodes CASSQENDGYTF.

The chain recombines TRBV9 with TRBJ2-1; maybe TRBD2 (6 bases). The ends were cut back, 4 bases at V and 3 bases at J, with 17 bases in the middle. CDR1 is SGDLS and CDR2 is YYNGEE in the germline V gene. There are 16 residues in the CDR3. CDR3 protein: CASSILSSASYNEQFF. CDR3 DNA: TGTGCCAGCAGCATCCTCTCTAGCGCCAGCTACAATGAGCAGTTCTTC. The variable domain in full, with the rest retrieved from reference TRBV9 and TRBJ2-1, is DSGVTQTPKHLITATGQRVTLRCSPRSGDLSVYWYQQSLDQGLQFLIQYYNGEERAKGNILERFSAQQFPDLHSELNLSSLELGDSALYFCASSILSSASYNEQFFGPGTRLTVL.

This clone was detected only once. V gene TRBV9 combines with J gene TRBJ2-5; D remains unclear. V lost 0 bases and J 5 bases, leaving 11 bases between the germline ends. This CDR3 is 14 amino acids long. The V gene's germline CDR1 is SGDLS and CDR2 YYNGEE. CDR3 amino acids: CASSVEGGSETQYF. CDR3 sequence (DNA): TGTGCCAGCAGCGTAGAGGGCGGCTCGGAGACCCAGTACTTC.

The gene calls are TRBV4-3 and TRBJ2-1, with TRBD2 identical over 12 bases. The CDR3 is made up of 16 amino acids. Germline V CDR1 and CDR2: LGHNA, YSLEER. Germline trimming cut 1 base from V and 12 bases from J; bases unmatched to any gene: 10. CDR3 coding DNA: TGCGCCAGCAGCCAAGTCATCCCTAGCGGGGGGGCGGCGCAGTTCTTC. The encoded protein is CASSQVIPSGGAAQFF.

The table lists this clone with a count of one. The chain employs TRBV7-2 and TRBJ1-5; tentatively, D is TRBD1 (6 bases). Germline assignment: CDR1 SGHTA and CDR2 FQGNSA. The CDR3 length is 17 residues. The V end lost 5 bases, the J end lost 0 bases, and 17 bases lay between the germline ends. The CDR3 DNA follows: TGTGCCAGCAGCCTACGAGGGGGAACGGATAGCAATCAGCCCCAGCATTTT. It encodes CASSLRGGTDSNQPQHF.

The gene calls are TRBV16 and TRBJ2-7; the D is unclear. V dropped 6 bases and J dropped 1 base, with 4 bases sitting between them. Germline V lookup: CDR1 KGHSY, CDR2 FQNENV. This CDR3 has 11 amino acids. CDR3 sequence reads: CASSRSYEQYF. In DNA form, the CDR3 reads TGTGCCAGCAGTCGTTCCTACGAGCAGTACTTC.

The chain links TRBV19 to TRBJ1-1; D not resolved. CDR3 length: 15 amino acids. Germline V lookup: CDR1 LNHDA, CDR2 SQIVND (reference sequence). V lost 3 bases and J 4 bases, leaving 15 bases between the germline ends. Here the CDR3 DNA reads TGTGCCAGTAGTATCCAACCCCGGAAGGGCACTGAAGCTTTCTTT. Amino acids: CASSIQPRKGTEAFF. Filled out from reference TRBV19 and TRBJ1-1, the complete variable domain reads DGGITQSPKYLFRKEGQNVTLSCEQNLNHDAMYWYRQDPGQGLRLIYYSQIVNDFQKGDIAEGYSVSREKKESFPLTVTSAQKNPTAFYLCASSIQPRKGTEAFFGQGTRLTVV.

This clone was seen a few times. The chain links TRBV12-3 or TRBV12-4 to TRBJ2-1; D gene ambiguous. The CDR3 is made up of 13 amino acids. With 10 bases removed from V and 5 bases from J, the gap between germline ends came to 15 bases. The CDR3 DNA sequence: TGTGCCATCTCCTTCGGTCTGGACAATGAGCAGTTCTTC. Amino acid sequence: CAISFGLDNEQFF.

The rearrangement uses TRBV12-3 or TRBV12-4 and TRBJ2-2; D is uncertain. V lost 9 bases and J lost 6, with 8 bases in between. The CDR3 is made up of 11 amino acids. The CDR3 sequence is CARRRAGELFF. The CDR3 DNA is TGTGCCAGGAGAAGGGCCGGGGAGCTGTTTTTT.

The chain employs TRBV28 and TRBJ2-1; D unclear. The CDR3 is 17 amino acids. Trimming cost V 5 bases and J 4 bases, with 21 bases left between them. CDR1 and CDR2 from the germline V gene are MDHEN and SYDVKM. CDR3 nucleotide sequence: TGTGCCAGCAGTCCACTATCTTCCCGCGCGGCTTACAATGAGCAGTTCTTC. As protein: CASSPLSSRAAYNEQFF. Full variable domain (rest looked up from reference TRBV28 and TRBJ2-1): DVKVTQSSRYLVKRTGEKVFLECVQDMDHENMFWYRQDPGLGLRLIYFSYDVKMKEKGDIPEGYSVSREKKERFSLILESASTNQTSMYLCASSPLSSRAAYNEQFFGPGTRLTVL.

The chain carries TRBV18 and TRBJ2-7, with TRBD1 matching over 9 bases. Looked up from germline, CDR1 is KGHSH and CDR2 is LQKENI. The CDR3 runs to 14 residues. V was clipped by 2 bases and J by 4 bases; unmatched bases: 3. The DNA of the CDR3 is TGTGCCAGCTCACCAACCGGGACAGGGTACGAGCAGTACTTC. It translates to CASSPTGTGYEQYF.

V and J are TRBV6-1 and TRBJ2-7, with unresolved D. Between the trimmed V and J ends, which lost 4 bases and 2 bases, there was a span of 21 bases. The V gene's germline CDR1 is MNHNS and CDR2 SASEGT. This CDR3 region has 17 residues. The CDR3 spells CASSGTPRAGQTYEQYF. The DNA for the CDR3 is TGTGCCAGCAGTGGCACCCCTCGGGCTGGCCAAACCTACGAGCAGTACTTC.

In its sample, this clone ranks as medium-sized (0.01 to 0.1%). The CDR3 here is CASSLGGTGDAEQYF. The CDR3 coding sequence is TGTGCCAGCAGCCTCGGGGGGACAGGGGACGCCGAGCAGTACTTC. The chain employs TRBV13 and TRBJ2-7; 10 nucleotides line up with TRBD1. J lost 6 bases, V lost 5 bases, and 10 bases had no gene match. The CDR3 spans 15 residues. Germline CDR1 is PRHDT and CDR2 is FYEKMQ (reference sequence). The entire variable domain, with the rest obtained from reference TRBV13 and TRBJ2-7, is as follows: AAGVIQSPRHLIKEKRETATLKCYPIPRHDTVYWYQQGPGQDPQFLISFYEKMQSDKGSIPDRFSAQQFSDYHSELNMSSLELGDSALYFCASSLGGTGDAEQYFGPGTRLTVT.

The chain carries TRBV18 and TRBJ1-6; 8 bases are a match to TRBD1. J gave up 9 bases and V 4 bases, and 5 bases lay outside the gene matches. This CDR3 region has 14 residues. The germline gives CDR1 KGHSH, CDR2 LQKENI. The CDR3 DNA sequence: TGTGCCAGCTCACAGGACAGGGAGCGTTCACCCCTCCACTTT. This encodes CASSQDRERSPLHF. Full variable domain (rest looked up from reference TRBV18 and TRBJ1-6): NAGVMQNPRHLVRRRGQEARLRCSPMKGHSHVYWYRQLPEEGLKFMVYLQKENIIDESGMPKERFSAEFPKEGPSILRIQQVVRGDSAAYFCASSQDRERSPLHFGNGTRLTVT.

The chain joins TRBV5-4 to TRBJ2-7, with D tentatively TRBD2 (7 bases). The CDR3 has 15 residues. Germline V gene data show CDR1 as SGHNT and CDR2 as YYREEE (reference sequence). Trimming took off 4 bases at V and 2 bases at J, with 16 bases between the two ends. This CDR3 reads CASSPVGGEAYEQYF. In DNA form, the CDR3 reads TGTGCCAGCAGCCCGGTAGGGGGGGAGGCCTACGAGCAGTACTTC.

V is TRBV3-1 (or the pseudogene TRBV3-2) and J is TRBJ2-1; TRBD1 matches at 7 bases. V shed 1 base and J 15 bases; nucleotides not matched to a gene: 6. The CDR3 is made up of 12 amino acids. Germline CDR1 reads LGHDT; CDR2 reads YNNKEL (reference sequence). DNA of the CDR3: TGTGCCAGCAGCCAAGGTGACAGGGAAAGGTTCTTC. This gives the protein CASSQGDRERFF.

The J gene is TRBJ2-1, the V gene TRBV6-5; tentative D call: TRBD1 (6 bases). The CDR3 is 12 residues long. Germline V gene lookup returns CDR1 MNHEY and CDR2 SVGAGI. The V and J ends lost 8 bases and 4 bases respectively, with 9 bases between them. CDR3 loop: CASGGAYNEQFF. In DNA form, the CDR3 reads TGTGCCAGCGGGGGCGCATACAATGAGCAGTTCTTC.

V usage is TRBV28 and J usage is TRBJ2-5; D may be TRBD1 (6 bases). V lost 2 bases and J lost 3, with 10 bases in between. Germline V lookup: CDR1 MDHEN, CDR2 SYDVKM. CDR3 length: 14 amino acids. The CDR3 sequence is CASSLGGIEETQYF. The CDR3 DNA follows: TGTGCCAGCAGTTTAGGGGGCATCGAAGAGACCCAGTACTTC.

V and J are TRBV3-1 (or the pseudogene TRBV3-2) and TRBJ1-4; D not certain. CDR1 is LGHDT, CDR2 YNNKEL, per germline (reference sequence). V was trimmed by 1 base and J by 0 bases, leaving 0 bases between them. This CDR3 has 13 residues. The DNA of the CDR3 is TGTGCCAGCAGCCAAGCAACTAATGAAAAACTGTTTTTT. This sequence encodes CASSQATNEKLFF.

The chain is built from TRBV15 and TRBJ2-2, with D unclear. The CDR3 length is 13 residues. The germline V gene has CDR1 LNHNV and CDR2 YYDKDF (reference sequence). Trimming took 4 bases from V and 1 from J, leaving 4 bases between them. The CDR3: CATSTWNTGELFF. The CDR3 DNA sequence: TGTGCCACCAGCACCTGGAACACCGGGGAGCTGTTTTTT.

The chain links TRBV15 to TRBJ1-5, with D maybe TRBD1 (5 bases). Trimming shortened V by 1 base and J by 8 bases, and 15 bases separated the two germline ends. Germline V lookup: CDR1 LNHNV, CDR2 YYDKDF (reference sequence). This CDR3 spans 15 amino acids. CDR3 DNA sequence: TGTGCCACCAGCAGAGGCCCAGGGCATATTGAGCCCCAGCATTTT. This translates into CATSRGPGHIEPQHF.